This TCR beta chain is drawn from a study of esophageal squamous cell carcinoma under preoperative chemotherapy. Time point denoted: after preoperative PTX-NDP chemotherapy. Details on this clonotype: Its ends do not fully match the called genes, so a read error is possible.

The CDR3 runs to 15 residues. Germline assignment: CDR1 SGHVS and CDR2 FQNEAQ. TCRdb itself ran the PCR reads through MiXCR, one entry per CDR3 protein. Of tens of thousands of distinct CDR3 sequences detected, 40% to 60% appear once; the ten largest clones hold roughly 23%. Sample collection occurred from a patient given preoperative chemotherapy. This receptor was taken from a human donor with esophageal squamous cell carcinoma. The donor label of this sample is uncertain. The chain couples TRBV7-8 to TRBJ2-3; D may correspond to TRBD1 or TRBD2 (5 bases each). This chain's CDR3 is CGRSSGLGATDTQYF. CDR3 in DNA: TGTGGCCGCAGCTCGGGGCTGGGCGCCACAGATACGCAGTACTTT.